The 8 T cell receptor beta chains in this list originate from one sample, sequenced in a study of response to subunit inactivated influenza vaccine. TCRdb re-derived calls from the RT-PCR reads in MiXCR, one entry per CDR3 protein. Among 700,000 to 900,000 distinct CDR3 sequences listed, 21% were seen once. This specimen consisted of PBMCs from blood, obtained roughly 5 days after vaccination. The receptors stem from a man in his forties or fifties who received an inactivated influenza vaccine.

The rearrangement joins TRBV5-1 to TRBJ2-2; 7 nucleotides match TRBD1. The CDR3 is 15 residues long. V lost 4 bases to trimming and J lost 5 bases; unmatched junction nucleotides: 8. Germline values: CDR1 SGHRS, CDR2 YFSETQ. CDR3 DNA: TGCGCCAGCAGCAAGTCCCGGGACAGTACCGGGGAGCTGTTTTTT. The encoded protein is CASSKSRDSTGELFF.

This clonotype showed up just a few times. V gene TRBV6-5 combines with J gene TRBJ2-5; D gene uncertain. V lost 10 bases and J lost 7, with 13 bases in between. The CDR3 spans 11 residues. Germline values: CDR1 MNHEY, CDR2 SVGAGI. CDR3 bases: TGTGCCACCCGATCTCAGGCGACCCAGTACTTC. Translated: CATRSQATQYF.

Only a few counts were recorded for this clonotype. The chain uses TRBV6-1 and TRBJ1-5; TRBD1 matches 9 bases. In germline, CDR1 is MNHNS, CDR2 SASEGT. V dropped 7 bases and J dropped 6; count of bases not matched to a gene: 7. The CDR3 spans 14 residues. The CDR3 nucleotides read TGTGCCAGCACCGGGGACAGGGTAGCTCAGCCCCAGCATTTT. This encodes CASTGDRVAQPQHF.

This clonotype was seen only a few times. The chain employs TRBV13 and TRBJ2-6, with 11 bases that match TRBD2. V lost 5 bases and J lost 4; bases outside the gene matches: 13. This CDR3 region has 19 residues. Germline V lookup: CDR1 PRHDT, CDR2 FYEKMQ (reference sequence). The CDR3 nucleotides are TGTGCCAGCAGCCAGACCACTAGCGGGAGTTTACCCGGGGCCAACGTCCTGACTTTC. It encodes CASSQTTSGSLPGANVLTF. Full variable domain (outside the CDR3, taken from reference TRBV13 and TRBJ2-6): AAGVIQSPRHLIKEKRETATLKCYPIPRHDTVYWYQQGPGQDPQFLISFYEKMQSDKGSIPDRFSAQQFSDYHSELNMSSLELGDSALYFCASSQTTSGSLPGANVLTFGAGSRLTVL.

This CDR3 is CSASGGSGQNNEQFF. The CDR3 DNA reads as TGCAGTGCTAGTGGGGGGTCAGGACAAAACAATGAGCAGTTCTTC. This chain connects TRBV20-1 to TRBJ2-1; possibly TRBD2 for D (6 bases). There are 15 residues in the CDR3. Germline loops: CDR1 DFQATT, CDR2 SNEGSKA (reference sequence). The V and J ends lost 3 bases and 5 bases respectively, with 17 bases between them.

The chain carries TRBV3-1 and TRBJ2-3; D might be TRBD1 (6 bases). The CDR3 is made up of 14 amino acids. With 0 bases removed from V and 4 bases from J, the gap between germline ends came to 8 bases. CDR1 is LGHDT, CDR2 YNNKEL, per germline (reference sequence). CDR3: CASSQDRGADTQYF. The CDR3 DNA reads TGTGCCAGCAGCCAAGACAGGGGCGCAGATACGCAGTATTTT.

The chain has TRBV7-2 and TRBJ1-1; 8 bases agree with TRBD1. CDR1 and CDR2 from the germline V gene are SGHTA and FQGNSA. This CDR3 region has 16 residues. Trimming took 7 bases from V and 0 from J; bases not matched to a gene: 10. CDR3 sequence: CASTRGGQGLNTEAFF. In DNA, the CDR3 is TGTGCCAGCACCCGGGGAGGACAGGGCCTGAACACTGAAGCTTTCTTT.

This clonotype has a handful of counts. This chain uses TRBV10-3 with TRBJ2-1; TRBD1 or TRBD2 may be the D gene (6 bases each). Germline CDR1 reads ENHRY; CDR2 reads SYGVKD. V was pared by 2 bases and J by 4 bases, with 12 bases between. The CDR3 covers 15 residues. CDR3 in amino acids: CAISESWGAYNEQFF. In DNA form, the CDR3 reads TGTGCCATCAGTGAGAGTTGGGGGGCTTACAATGAGCAGTTCTTC.